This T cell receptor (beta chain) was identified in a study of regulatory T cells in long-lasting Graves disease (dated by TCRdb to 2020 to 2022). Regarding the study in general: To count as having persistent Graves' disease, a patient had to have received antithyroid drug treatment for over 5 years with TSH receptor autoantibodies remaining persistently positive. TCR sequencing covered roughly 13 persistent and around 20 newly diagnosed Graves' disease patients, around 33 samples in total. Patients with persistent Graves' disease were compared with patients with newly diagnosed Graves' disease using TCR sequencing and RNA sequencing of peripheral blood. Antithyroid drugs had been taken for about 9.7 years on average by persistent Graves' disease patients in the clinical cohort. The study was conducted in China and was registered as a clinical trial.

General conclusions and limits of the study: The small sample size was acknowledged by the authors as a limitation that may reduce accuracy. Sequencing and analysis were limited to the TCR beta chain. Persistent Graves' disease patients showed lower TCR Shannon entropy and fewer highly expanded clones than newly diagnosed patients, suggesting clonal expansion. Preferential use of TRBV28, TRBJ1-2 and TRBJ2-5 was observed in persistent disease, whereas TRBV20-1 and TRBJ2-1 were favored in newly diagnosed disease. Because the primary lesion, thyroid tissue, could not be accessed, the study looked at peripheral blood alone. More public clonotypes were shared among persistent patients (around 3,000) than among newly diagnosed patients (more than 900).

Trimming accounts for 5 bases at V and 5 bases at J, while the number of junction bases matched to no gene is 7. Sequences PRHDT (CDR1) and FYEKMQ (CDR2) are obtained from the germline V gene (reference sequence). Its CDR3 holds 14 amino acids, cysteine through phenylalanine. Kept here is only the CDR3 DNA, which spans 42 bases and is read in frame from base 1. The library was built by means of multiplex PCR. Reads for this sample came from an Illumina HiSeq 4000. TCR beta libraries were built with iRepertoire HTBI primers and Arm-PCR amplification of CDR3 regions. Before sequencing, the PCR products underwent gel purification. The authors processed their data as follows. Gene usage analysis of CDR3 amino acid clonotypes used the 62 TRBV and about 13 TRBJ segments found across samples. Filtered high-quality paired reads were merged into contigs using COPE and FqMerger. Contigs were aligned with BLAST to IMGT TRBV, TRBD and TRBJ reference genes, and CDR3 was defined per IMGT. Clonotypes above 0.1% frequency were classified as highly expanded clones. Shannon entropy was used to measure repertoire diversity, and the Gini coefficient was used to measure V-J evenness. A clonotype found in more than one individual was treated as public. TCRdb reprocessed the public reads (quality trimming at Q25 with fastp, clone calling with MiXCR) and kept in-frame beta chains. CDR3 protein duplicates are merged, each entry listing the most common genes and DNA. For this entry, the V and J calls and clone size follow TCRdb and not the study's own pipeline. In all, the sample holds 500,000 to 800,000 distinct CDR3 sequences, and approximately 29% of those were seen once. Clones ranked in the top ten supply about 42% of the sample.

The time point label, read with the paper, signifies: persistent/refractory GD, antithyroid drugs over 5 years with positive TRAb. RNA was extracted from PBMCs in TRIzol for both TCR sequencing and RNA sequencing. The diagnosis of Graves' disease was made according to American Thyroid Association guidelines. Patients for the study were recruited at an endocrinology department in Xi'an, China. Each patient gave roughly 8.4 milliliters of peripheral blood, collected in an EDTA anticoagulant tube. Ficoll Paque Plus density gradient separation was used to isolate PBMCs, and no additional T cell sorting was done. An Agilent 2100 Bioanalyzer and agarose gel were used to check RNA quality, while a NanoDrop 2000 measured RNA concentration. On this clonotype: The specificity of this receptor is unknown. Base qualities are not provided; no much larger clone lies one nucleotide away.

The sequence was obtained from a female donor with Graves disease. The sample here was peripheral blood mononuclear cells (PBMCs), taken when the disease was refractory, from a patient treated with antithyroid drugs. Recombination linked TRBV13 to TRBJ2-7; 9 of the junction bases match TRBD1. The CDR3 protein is CASSQGTGYDEQYF. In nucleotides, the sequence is TGTGCCAGCAGCCAAGGGACAGGGTACGACGAGCAGTACTTC. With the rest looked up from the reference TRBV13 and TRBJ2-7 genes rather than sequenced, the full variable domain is AAGVIQSPRHLIKEKRETATLKCYPIPRHDTVYWYQQGPGQDPQFLISFYEKMQSDKGSIPDRFSAQQFSDYHSELNMSSLELGDSALYFCASSQGTGYDEQYFGPGTRLTVT.